This T cell receptor beta chain derives from a study of T cell responses to AZD1222 COVID-19 vaccine. Study context: Pooled samples include second doses given at about 4 or 12 weeks. Findings and caveats of the study: Variant regions that are unmutated are reportedly the target of nearly half of spike-specific TCRs. Clonal diversity may have been underestimated, and the donors were mostly white British, with more females than males. At 160-218 and 743-854, vaccine-associated CD4 TCRs were dominant, and they spanned spike.

The V gene end was trimmed by 1 base and the J gene end by 5 bases; junction bases not matched to a gene: 4. The CDR3 has 15 amino acids. The germline V gene has CDR1 SEHNR and CDR2 FQNEAQ (reference sequence). Points on this clone: Its specificity is not known.

Repertoires were generated with immunoSEQ multiplex PCR, while TCRdb's copy carries only in-frame clones and drops some. The table records around 78,000 clones, 90% of them present only once. This TCR came from an adult in good health. This rearrangement joins TRBV7-9 to TRBJ1-4; 7 bases fit TRBD1. The material was peripheral blood, obtained on day 0 of AZD1222 vaccination. CDR3 bases: TGTGCCAGCAGCTTAGAGCCAGGGGGGAATGAAAAACTGTTTTTT. Translating gives CASSLEPGGNEKLFF. Full variable domain (remainder filled in from reference TRBV7-9 and TRBJ1-4): DTGVSQNPRHKITKRGQNVTFRCDPISEHNRLYWYRQTLGQGPEFLTYFQNEAQLEKSRLLSDRFSAERPKGSFSTLEIQRTEQGDSAMYLCASSLEPGGNEKLFFGSGTQLSVL.